Listed here are 17 T cell receptor beta chains from one sample, sequenced in a study of cytomegalovirus exposure and HLA in healthy donors. Primers included in the PCR were 60 Vbeta and 13 Jbeta primers. Here immunoSEQ multiplex PCR was the method, and the copy in TCRdb shows in-frame clones only, minus some. Altogether 110,000 or so clones are present, approximately 74% being singletons, with the ten largest covering around 10%. Material: PBMCs. These receptors were taken from a woman in her 50s in good health and CMV-seropositive.

The chain has TRBV7-9 and TRBJ1-3; D is uncertain. The CDR3 is 12 amino acids. From germline, CDR1 is SEHNR and CDR2 FQNEAQ (reference sequence). Trimming took off 2 bases at V and 6 bases at J, with 5 bases between the two ends. The CDR3 protein is CASSLNINTIYF. The DNA for the CDR3 is TGTGCCAGCAGCTTAAATATAAACACCATATATTTT.

This chain connects TRBV6-9 to TRBJ2-1, with D perhaps TRBD1 (5 bases). This CDR3 contains 15 residues. Germline V CDR1 and CDR2: MNHGY, SVAAGI. Trimming shortened V by 6 bases and J by 0 bases, and 12 bases separated the two germline ends. The chain's CDR3 is CASSKQVSSYNEQFF. The CDR3 DNA follows: TGTGCCAGCAGCAAACAGGTTTCCTCCTACAATGAGCAGTTCTTC.

This chain uses TRBV6-5 with TRBJ1-1, with D perhaps TRBD1 (5 bases). CDR1 MNHEY and CDR2 SVGAGI come from the germline V gene. The CDR3 consists of 14 residues. V was shortened by 1 base and J by 2 bases, with 8 bases between the two germline ends. DNA for the CDR3: TGTGCCAGCAGTTACTGGGGCAGAAACACTGAAGCTTTCTTT. It translates to CASSYWGRNTEAFF.

CDR3 nucleotides: TGCGCCAGCAGCTTGTTGGGGGGTTTGAACACTGAAGCTTTCTTT. Protein product: CASSLLGGLNTEAFF. The genes are TRBV5-1 and TRBJ1-1; tentatively, D is TRBD1 (5 bases). CDR1 SGHRS and CDR2 YFSETQ come from the germline V gene. The CDR3 runs 15 residues. V was cut by 1 base and J by 0 bases, with 10 bases left in between.

The sample holds a few counts of this clone. The V call is TRBV28, the J call TRBJ2-5; D possibly uses TRBD1 or TRBD2 (5 bases each). The DNA end is a closer match to TRBJ2-7, so the J assignment may be wrong. Germline V gene data show CDR1 as MDHEN and CDR2 as SYDVKM. There are 12 residues in the CDR3. CDR3 DNA: TGTGCCAGCAGTTTAGGGGGCTACGAGCAGTACTTC. It encodes CASSLGGYEQYF.

The chain uses TRBV21-1 and TRBJ1-1; the table names TRBD1, a call not compared with the DNA. TRBV21-1 is flagged as a pseudogene. The CDR3 is 16 amino acids. The CDR3 coding sequence is TGTGCCAGCAGAAACAGGGGGGAGGGTCCCAACACTGAAGCTTTCTTT. This translates into CASRNRGEGPNTEAFF.

The chain carries TRBV25-1 and TRBJ2-3; TRBD1 aligns across 7 bases. Per the germline V gene, CDR1 is MGHDK and CDR2 is SYGVNS. Trimming removed 7 bases from V and 5 bases from J; junction bases left unmatched: 6. The CDR3 has 13 amino acids. This CDR3 reads CASKRDSRDTQYF. CDR3 DNA: TGTGCCAGCAAAAGGGACAGCCGAGATACGCAGTATTTT.

The genes are TRBV7-2 and TRBJ2-1; TRBD2 aligns across 10 bases. The CDR3 totals 13 residues. Germline CDR1 is SGHTA and CDR2 is FQGNSA. The V gene end was trimmed by 5 bases and the J gene end by 8 bases; junction bases not matched to a gene: 3. CDR3 bases: TGTGCCAGCAGCCCTGGACTAGCGGATGAGCAGTTCTTC. Residues: CASSPGLADEQFF.

This chain links TRBV6-1 with TRBJ1-4, with D maybe TRBD1 (6 bases). In germline, CDR1 is MNHNS, CDR2 SASEGT. The CDR3 totals 14 residues. V was shortened by 4 bases and J by 8 bases, with 14 bases between the two germline ends. The CDR3 sequence: CASSGPRTEEKLFF. In DNA form, the CDR3 reads TGTGCCAGCAGTGGCCCCCGGACAGAGGAAAAACTGTTTTTT.

This clone was seen just once. The V and J genes are TRBV29-1 and TRBJ1-2, with 7 nucleotides matching TRBD1. The CDR3 runs 12 residues. Germline loops: CDR1 SQVTM, CDR2 ANQGSEA. This CDR3 reads CTGQDANYGYTF. CDR3 nucleotide sequence: TGCACCGGACAGGATGCTAACTATGGCTACACCTTC.

CDR3 sequence reads: CASSVTSGSYEQYF. In DNA form, the CDR3 reads TGTGCCAGCAGCGTGACTAGCGGGAGTTACGAGCAGTACTTC. The rearrangement uses TRBV11-2 and TRBJ2-7; 12 bases fit TRBD2. V lost 5 bases and J lost 4; bases outside the gene matches: 3. CDR3 length: 14 amino acids. Per the germline V gene, CDR1 is SGHAT and CDR2 is FQNNGV.

V is TRBV4-1 and J is TRBJ2-5; a weak D match, TRBD1 (5 bases). The CDR3 contains 14 residues. The V gene's germline CDR1 is MGHRA and CDR2 YSYEKL. Trimming took off 0 bases at V and 5 bases at J, with 10 bases between the two ends. The DNA for the CDR3 is TGCGCCAGCAGCCAAGAGGGTAAGGGGGAGACCCAGTACTTC. Residues: CASSQEGKGETQYF.

The rearrangement uses TRBV21-1 and TRBJ1-3; TRBD1, the table's D call, was not compared with the DNA. TRBV21-1 has pseudogene status. The CDR3 extends over 16 amino acids. CDR3 amino acids: CASREVQGAPGNTIYF. The CDR3 DNA reads TGTGCCAGCAGGGAGGTACAGGGGGCGCCGGGAAACACCATATATTTT.

V and J are TRBV6-5 and TRBJ1-1; D gene unclear. This CDR3 is built from 14 residues. Deletions cut 8 bases from V and 0 bases from J, with 13 bases between. The germline V gene has CDR1 MNHEY and CDR2 SVGAGI. The CDR3 loop is CASYSTRVNTEAFF. CDR3 nucleotides: TGTGCCAGCTATTCTACGAGGGTGAACACTGAAGCTTTCTTT.

J is TRBJ2-2 and V is TRBV2; TRBD1 matches 7 bases. V shed 5 bases, J shed 1 base, and the junction held 7 bases outside the gene matches. The CDR3 contains 16 residues. The V gene's germline CDR1 is SNHLY and CDR2 FYNNEI. The CDR3, as DNA: TGTGCCAGCAGTACCGGGACAGCGGTGAACACCGGGGAGCTGTTTTTT. Translated, it gives CASSTGTAVNTGELFF. The full variable domain, with the rest looked up from reference TRBV2 and TRBJ2-2, is EPEVTQTPSHQVTQMGQEVILRCVPISNHLYFYWYRQILGQKVEFLVSFYNNEISEKSEIFDDQFSVERPDGSNFTLKIRSTKLEDSAMYFCASSTGTAVNTGELFFGEGSRLTVL.

The J gene is TRBJ2-2, the V gene TRBV19; TRBD1 is a possible D gene (5 bases). The CDR3 is 14 residues long. V gave up 5 bases and J gave up 9 bases, with 16 bases separating them. Germline V gene lookup returns CDR1 LNHDA and CDR2 SQIVND (reference sequence). As DNA, the CDR3 is TGTGCCAGTAGTTTGGCAGGGCAGATTAGGGAGCTGTTTTTT. This encodes CASSLAGQIRELFF.

This clone showed up just a few times. This chain uses TRBV7-2 with TRBJ2-1, with unresolved D. The CDR3 has 14 residues. Per the germline V gene, CDR1 is SGHTA and CDR2 is FQGNSA. V shed 3 bases and J shed 3 bases, with 9 bases lying between them. The CDR3 region is CASSFGTHYNEQFF. In nucleotides, the CDR3 is TGTGCCAGCAGCTTCGGTACTCACTACAATGAGCAGTTCTTC.